Sequencing of this TCR beta chain was carried out in a study of blood T cell repertoires in COVID-19. In the source study's methods: Researchers report that nucleated cell counts were estimated from reference gene primer amplification. Profiled with immunoSEQ multiplex PCR; TCRdb holds only in-frame clones, not every one. V, J and clone size derive from that table, while D and trimming were established from the DNA sequence. The sample lists approximately 230,000 clones; roughly three quarters were seen once. The CDR3 length is 13 residues. From germline, CDR1 is MNHEY and CDR2 SVGAGI. The V and J ends lost 6 bases and 0 bases respectively, with 8 bases between them.

This chain uses TRBV6-5 with TRBJ1-2; D is ambiguous. The sequence was collected from a middle-aged woman with active or convalescent COVID-19. The sample was peripheral blood. DNA of the CDR3: TGTGCCAGCAGGGAGTTAGCTAACTATGGCTACACCTTC. This sequence encodes CASRELANYGYTF.